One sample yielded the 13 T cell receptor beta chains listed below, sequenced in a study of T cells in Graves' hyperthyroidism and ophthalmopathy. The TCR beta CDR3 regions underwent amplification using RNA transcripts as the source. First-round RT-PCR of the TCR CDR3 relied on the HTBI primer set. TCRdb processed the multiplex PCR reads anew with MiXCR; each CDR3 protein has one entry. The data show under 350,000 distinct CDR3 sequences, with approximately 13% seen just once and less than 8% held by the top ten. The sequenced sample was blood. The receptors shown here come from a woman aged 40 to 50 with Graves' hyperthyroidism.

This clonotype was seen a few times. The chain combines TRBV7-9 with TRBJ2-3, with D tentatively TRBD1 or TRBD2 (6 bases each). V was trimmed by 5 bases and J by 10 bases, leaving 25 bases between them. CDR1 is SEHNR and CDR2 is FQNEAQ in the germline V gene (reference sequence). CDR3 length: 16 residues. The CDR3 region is CASSPPGLGAGESQYF. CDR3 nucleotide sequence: TGTGCCAGCAGCCCACCGGGACTTGGGGCAGGGGAGTCGCAGTATTTT.

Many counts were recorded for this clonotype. The DNA for the CDR3 is TGTGCCAGCAGTGGGAGGGATCAGCCCCAGCATTTT. Translating gives CASSGRDQPQHF. The genes are TRBV28 and TRBJ1-5, with no clear D. With 5 bases removed from V and 5 bases from J, the gap between germline ends came to 7 bases. The germline CDR1 and CDR2 sequences are MDHEN and SYDVKM. The CDR3 totals 12 residues.

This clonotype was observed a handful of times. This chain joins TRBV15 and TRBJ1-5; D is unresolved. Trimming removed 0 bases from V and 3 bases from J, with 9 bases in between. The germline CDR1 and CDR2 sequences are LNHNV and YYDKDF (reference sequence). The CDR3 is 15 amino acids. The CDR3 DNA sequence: TGTGCCACCAGCAGAGATCCAGGTTCCAATCAGCCCCAGCATTTT. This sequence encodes CATSRDPGSNQPQHF.

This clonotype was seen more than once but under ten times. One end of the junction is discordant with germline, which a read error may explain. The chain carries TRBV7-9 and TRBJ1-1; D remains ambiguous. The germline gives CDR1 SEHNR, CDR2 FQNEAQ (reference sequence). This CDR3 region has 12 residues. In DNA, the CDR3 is TGTGCCAGCAGCCCACGTAACACTGAAGCTTCCTTT. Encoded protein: CASSPRNTEASF.

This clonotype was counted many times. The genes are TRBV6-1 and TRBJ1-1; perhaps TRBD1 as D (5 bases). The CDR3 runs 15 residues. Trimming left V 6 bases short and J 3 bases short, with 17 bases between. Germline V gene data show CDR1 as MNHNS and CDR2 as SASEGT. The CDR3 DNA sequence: TGTGCCAGCAGCCTCAACCCCGGGGGGGACACTGAAGCTTTCTTT. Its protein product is CASSLNPGGDTEAFF.

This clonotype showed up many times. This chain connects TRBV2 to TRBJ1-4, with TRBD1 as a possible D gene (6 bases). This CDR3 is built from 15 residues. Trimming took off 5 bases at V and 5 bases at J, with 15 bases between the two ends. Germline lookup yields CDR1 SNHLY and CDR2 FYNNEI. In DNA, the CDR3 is TGTGCCAGCAGTTATACGGGACATCCGAATGAAAAACTGTTTTTT. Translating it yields CASSYTGHPNEKLFF.

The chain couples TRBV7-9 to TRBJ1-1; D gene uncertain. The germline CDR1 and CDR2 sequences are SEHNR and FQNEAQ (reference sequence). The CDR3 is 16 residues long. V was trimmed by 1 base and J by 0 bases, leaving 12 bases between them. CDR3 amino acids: CASSLGPKNMNTEAFF. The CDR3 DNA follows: TGTGCCAGCAGCTTAGGACCAAAGAACATGAACACTGAAGCTTTCTTT.

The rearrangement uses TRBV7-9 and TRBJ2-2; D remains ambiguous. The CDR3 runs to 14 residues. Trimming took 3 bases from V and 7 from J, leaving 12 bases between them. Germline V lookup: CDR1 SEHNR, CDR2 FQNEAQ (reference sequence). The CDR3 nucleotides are TGTGCCAGCAGCTTTCTGTTTGGCAGCGGGGAGCTGTTTTTT. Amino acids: CASSFLFGSGELFF.

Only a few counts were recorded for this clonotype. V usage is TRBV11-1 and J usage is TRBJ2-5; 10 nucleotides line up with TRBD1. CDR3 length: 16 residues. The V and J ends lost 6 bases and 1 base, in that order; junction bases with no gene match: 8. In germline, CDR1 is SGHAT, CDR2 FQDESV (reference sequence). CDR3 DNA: TGTGCCAGCAGTTCCAGACAGGGGGCTGGCCAAGAGACCCAGTACTTC. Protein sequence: CASSSRQGAGQETQYF.

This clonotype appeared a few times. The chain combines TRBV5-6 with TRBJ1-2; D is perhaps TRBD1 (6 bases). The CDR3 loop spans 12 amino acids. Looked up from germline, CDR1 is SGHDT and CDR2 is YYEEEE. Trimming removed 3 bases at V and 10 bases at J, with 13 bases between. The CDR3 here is CASSWGTSIYTF. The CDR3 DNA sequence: TGTGCCAGCAGCTGGGGGACAAGTATCTACACCTTC.

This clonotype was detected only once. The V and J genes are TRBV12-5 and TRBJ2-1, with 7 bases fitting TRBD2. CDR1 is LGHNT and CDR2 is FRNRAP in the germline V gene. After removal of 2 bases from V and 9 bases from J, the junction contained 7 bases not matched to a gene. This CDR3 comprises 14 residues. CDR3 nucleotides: TGTGCTAGTGGTTTGAAGCGGGGTAGAGGTGAGCAGTTCTTC. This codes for CASGLKRGRGEQFF.

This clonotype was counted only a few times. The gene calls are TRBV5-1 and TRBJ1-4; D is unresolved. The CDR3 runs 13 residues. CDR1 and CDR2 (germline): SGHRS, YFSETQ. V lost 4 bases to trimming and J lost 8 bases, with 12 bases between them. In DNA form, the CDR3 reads TGCGCCAGCAGCACGGAATATCTCGAAAAACTGTTTTTT. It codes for CASSTEYLEKLFF.

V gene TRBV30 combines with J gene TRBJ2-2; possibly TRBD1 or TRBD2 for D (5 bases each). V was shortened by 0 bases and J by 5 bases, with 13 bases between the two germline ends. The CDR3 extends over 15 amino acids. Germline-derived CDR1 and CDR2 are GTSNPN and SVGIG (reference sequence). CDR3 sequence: CAWSVSGTETGELFF. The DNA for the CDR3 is TGTGCCTGGAGTGTATCCGGGACCGAAACCGGGGAGCTGTTTTTT.